Each of the 12 T cell receptor beta chains below was sequenced from the same sample in a study of T cell responses to AZD1222 COVID-19 vaccine. Sequenced by immunoSEQ multiplex PCR; TCRdb stores in-frame clones only, minus some. The sample includes around 140,000 clones, around 91% seen only once; the top ten take 9% to 9.5%. Sequencing was performed on peripheral blood, taken 28 days after the second AZD1222 dose. Receptors were obtained from an adult who received the AZD1222 COVID-19 vaccine.

The chain couples TRBV12-3 or TRBV12-4 to TRBJ2-1; perhaps TRBD1 as D (6 bases). The CDR3 spans 12 residues. The ends were cut back, 5 bases at V and 7 bases at J, with 9 bases in the middle. CDR3 coding DNA: TGTGCCAGCAGTCCCACAGGGAATGAGCAGTTCTTC. This encodes CASSPTGNEQFF.

The chain is built from TRBV6-5 and TRBJ1-2; D gene ambiguous. V was trimmed by 0 bases and J by 2 bases, leaving 7 bases between them. This CDR3 has 14 amino acids. Germline CDR1 reads MNHEY; CDR2 reads SVGAGI. CDR3 loop: CASSYSGRNYGYTF. CDR3 bases: TGTGCCAGCAGTTACTCCGGAAGAAACTATGGCTACACCTTC.

The chain is built from TRBV28 and TRBJ1-2; possible D gene TRBD1, 5 bases. The CDR3 sequence is 12 residues long. CDR1 is MDHEN and CDR2 is SYDVKM in the germline V gene. V lost 5 bases and J lost 8, with 12 bases in between. The CDR3 spells CASSVMGRGYTF. The DNA of the CDR3 is TGTGCCAGCAGTGTGATGGGGCGAGGCTACACCTTC.

The chain couples TRBV7-2 to TRBJ2-7; tentatively, D is TRBD1 (7 bases). CDR3 length: 13 amino acids. Germline V gene lookup returns CDR1 SGHTA and CDR2 FQGNSA. V was shortened by 3 bases and J by 7 bases, with 13 bases between the two germline ends. The CDR3 reads CASSLEGAREQYV. Here the CDR3 DNA reads TGTGCCAGCAGCTTGGAGGGGGCGAGAGAGCAGTACGTC.

This chain joins TRBV28 and TRBJ2-1, with 7 bases matching TRBD1. The CDR3 loop spans 14 amino acids. Looked up from germline, CDR1 is MDHEN and CDR2 is SYDVKM. The V and J ends lost 5 bases and 3 bases, in that order; junction bases with no gene match: 4. CDR3 sequence: CASSQQGNYNEQFF. CDR3 sequence (DNA): TGTGCCAGCAGTCAACAGGGGAACTACAATGAGCAGTTCTTC.

This rearrangement joins TRBV28 to TRBJ1-6, with D tentatively TRBD1 (6 bases). Between the trimmed V and J ends, which lost 11 bases and 1 base, there was a span of 21 bases. Germline V CDR1 and CDR2: MDHEN, SYDVKM. The CDR3 covers 17 residues. The CDR3 loop is CAARGARVISYNSPLHF. The DNA of the CDR3 is TGTGCCGCCCGGGGGGCCCGGGTTATTTCCTATAATTCACCCCTCCACTTT.

J is TRBJ2-1 and V is TRBV7-9; 9 nucleotides line up with TRBD1. Losses at the gene ends were 4 bases for V and 5 bases for J; bases not matched to a gene: 6. There are 15 residues in the CDR3. The V gene's germline CDR1 is SEHNR and CDR2 FQNEAQ (reference sequence). Here the CDR3 DNA reads TGTGCCAGCAGCTCCCCGGGACAGGGAGACAATGAGCAGTTCTTC. Protein product: CASSSPGQGDNEQFF. Full variable domain (rest looked up from reference TRBV7-9 and TRBJ2-1): DTGVSQNPRHKITKRGQNVTFRCDPISEHNRLYWYRQTLGQGPEFLTYFQNEAQLEKSRLLSDRFSAERPKGSFSTLEIQRTEQGDSAMYLCASSSPGQGDNEQFFGPGTRLTVL.

The chain uses TRBV30 and TRBJ1-1, with D unresolved. Germline V CDR1 and CDR2: GTSNPN, SVGIG (reference sequence). This CDR3 spans 13 amino acids. Trimming removed 0 bases at V and 4 bases at J, with 9 bases between. The CDR3 nucleotides read TGTGCCTGGAGTGTTTACAGCACCACTGAAGCTTTCTTT. Translation: CAWSVYSTTEAFF.

The V and J genes are TRBV6-2 or TRBV6-3 and TRBJ1-5; 9 bases agree with TRBD1. Germline V CDR1 and CDR2: MNHEY, SVGEGT. Losses at the gene ends were 6 bases for V and 1 base for J; bases not matched to a gene: 4. The CDR3 extends over 15 amino acids. CDR3 in amino acids: CASSRTGASNQPQHF. The CDR3 DNA sequence: TGTGCCAGCAGCCGGACAGGGGCCAGCAATCAGCCCCAGCATTTT.

The chain employs TRBV19 and TRBJ1-4; D remains unclear. Trimming pared 6 bases from V and 8 bases from J, leaving 19 bases between. The germline gives CDR1 LNHDA, CDR2 SQIVND (reference sequence). The length of the CDR3 is 15 residues. This CDR3 is CASRTGLGVGEKLFF. In DNA form, the CDR3 reads TGTGCCAGTAGAACCGGCCTTGGAGTAGGGGAAAAACTGTTTTTT.

The CDR3 protein is CSVDRDGYTF. DNA for the CDR3: TGCAGCGTTGATAGGGATGGCTACACCTTC. The chain is built from TRBV29-1 and TRBJ1-2; the D is unclear. Germline CDR1 reads SQVTM; CDR2 reads ANQGSEA. V dropped 3 bases and J dropped 6 bases, with 5 bases sitting between them. The CDR3 runs 10 residues.

The V call is TRBV5-1, the J call TRBJ2-7, with TRBD1 matching 8 bases. The V gene end was trimmed by 1 base and the J gene end by 5 bases; junction bases not matched to a gene: 5. The CDR3 runs 14 residues. In germline, CDR1 is SGHRS, CDR2 YFSETQ. The CDR3 protein is CASSLIQGADEQYF. The CDR3, as DNA: TGCGCCAGCAGCTTGATCCAGGGGGCGGACGAGCAGTACTTC.